Reported below is one T cell receptor beta chain. Its antigen is unknown. The same CDR3 is also encoded by other DNA sequences in this sample. The study ran its PCR with 60 Vbeta and 13 Jbeta primers. Profiling relied on immunoSEQ multiplex PCR, and the TCRdb table lists in-frame clones only, not all of them. The sample holds 100,000 to 150,000 clones; 60% to 85% are singletons and the top ten take less than 3.5%. These data are taken from a study of cytomegalovirus exposure and HLA in healthy donors. The study's findings and limits: CMV serostatus was the only immune exposure information that was available.

This CDR3 is 13 amino acids long. CDR1 SEHNR and CDR2 FQNEAQ come from the germline V gene (reference sequence). The V and J ends lost 3 bases and 14 bases, in that order; junction bases with no gene match: 7. J is TRBJ2-1 and V is TRBV7-9, with 10 bases that match TRBD2. The clonotype originates from a woman in her thirties or forties in good health and CMV-seropositive. Source material: PBMCs. The CDR3 DNA is TGTGCCAGCAGCTTTCGGACTAGCGGAAGTAAGTTCTTC. The encoded protein is CASSFRTSGSKFF.